One and the same sample provided the 15 T cell receptor beta chains below, sequenced in a study of T cell responses to AZD1222 COVID-19 vaccine. TCRdb's copy holds only in-frame clones and misses some; the assay was immunoSEQ multiplex PCR. The repertoire holds fewer than 150,000 clones, with just over 85% as singletons. The specimen was peripheral blood, collected on day 0 of AZD1222 vaccination. The receptors shown here come from an adult in good health.

This clone was counted once. The V gene is TRBV18, the J gene TRBJ2-7, with D unclear. Trimming took 0 bases from V and 5 from J, leaving 11 bases between them. CDR3 length equals 14 residues. Germline values: CDR1 KGHSH, CDR2 LQKENI. The CDR3 region has the DNA TGTGCCAGCTCACCACCCCAGACGCTCGACGAGCAGTACTTC. Translated, it gives CASSPPQTLDEQYF.

The rearrangement links TRBV10-3 to TRBJ2-2, with D maybe TRBD2 (5 bases). V was clipped by 3 bases and J by 5 bases, with 10 bases between them. This CDR3 has 14 amino acids. Per germline, CDR1 ENHRY and CDR2 SYGVKD. The CDR3 nucleotides read TGTGCCATCAGTGACCGGGATCGGACCGGGGAGCTGTTTTTT. It yields the protein CAISDRDRTGELFF.

Worth noting for this clone: At the DNA level, this CDR3 is encoded by other sequences in the same sample as well. The chain has TRBV19 and TRBJ1-5, with D tentatively TRBD1 (5 bases). Germline V gene lookup returns CDR1 LNHDA and CDR2 SQIVND (reference sequence). This CDR3 contains 16 residues. Trimming pared 4 bases from V and 2 bases from J, leaving 15 bases between. CDR3 sequence reads: CASSRFQGRGNQPQHF. In DNA, the CDR3 is TGTGCCAGTAGTAGGTTCCAGGGACGGGGCAATCAGCCCCAGCATTTT.

The genes are TRBV6-5 and TRBJ1-4; D call uncertain. Germline CDR1 reads MNHEY; CDR2 reads SVGAGI. Trimming left V 3 bases short and J 8 bases short, with 16 bases between. The CDR3 spans 15 residues. The CDR3 reads CASSYSDSRIEKLFF. CDR3 sequence (DNA): TGTGCCAGCAGTTATTCAGATTCCCGGATAGAAAAACTGTTTTTT.

The J gene is TRBJ1-2, the V gene TRBV27; D is unclear. From germline, CDR1 is MNHEY and CDR2 SMNVEV (reference sequence). The CDR3 spans 13 residues. V lost 7 bases and J lost 1, with 10 bases in between. The CDR3 sequence is CASTGGGNYGYTF. The DNA for the CDR3 is TGTGCCAGCACCGGCGGCGGTAACTATGGCTACACCTTC.

V and J are TRBV30 and TRBJ2-7; possibly TRBD1 or TRBD2 for D (5 bases each). In germline, CDR1 is GTSNPN, CDR2 SVGIG (reference sequence). CDR3 length equals 14 residues. V lost 2 bases and J lost 1, with 12 bases in between. Here the CDR3 DNA reads TGTGCCTGGAGTCGGGGCCTTCAATCCTACGAGCAGTACTTC. This sequence encodes CAWSRGLQSYEQYF.

This sequence joins TRBV5-6 and TRBJ2-1; tentatively, D is TRBD2 (5 bases). The germline V gene encodes CDR1 SGHDT and CDR2 YYEEEE. The CDR3 has 16 amino acids. Trimming pared 4 bases from V and 0 bases from J, leaving 14 bases between. CDR3 region: CASSPLSGSSYNEQFF. CDR3 sequence (DNA): TGTGCCAGCAGCCCTCTAAGCGGAAGCTCCTACAATGAGCAGTTCTTC.

The CDR3 loop is CASTRGPQETQYF. Here the CDR3 DNA reads TGTGCCAGTACACGGGGGCCTCAAGAGACCCAGTACTTC. The V call is TRBV19, the J call TRBJ2-5; D may match TRBD1 or TRBD2 (6 bases each). Germline V gene sequence: CDR1 LNHDA, CDR2 SQIVND (reference sequence). Trimming took off 7 bases at V and 2 bases at J, with 11 bases between the two ends. The CDR3 has 13 residues. Full variable domain (outside the CDR3, taken from reference TRBV19 and TRBJ2-5): DGGITQSPKYLFRKEGQNVTLSCEQNLNHDAMYWYRQDPGQGLRLIYYSQIVNDFQKGDIAEGYSVSREKKESFPLTVTSAQKNPTAFYLCASTRGPQETQYFGPGTRLLVL.

The rearrangement joins TRBV28 to TRBJ1-1; no reliable D call. Trimming cost V 7 bases and J 0 bases, with 15 bases left between them. The CDR3 runs 15 residues. Germline V gene sequence: CDR1 MDHEN, CDR2 SYDVKM. The CDR3 loop is CASTGPGGLNTEAFF. CDR3 nucleotides: TGTGCCAGCACCGGCCCGGGTGGCCTGAACACTGAAGCTTTCTTT.

Remarks on this clone: The same CDR3 can be traced to other DNA sequences in this sample. This chain joins TRBV19 and TRBJ2-7; no reliable D call. The germline gives CDR1 LNHDA, CDR2 SQIVND (reference sequence). Trimming removed 5 bases at V and 0 bases at J, with 11 bases between. The CDR3 contains 14 residues. CDR3 sequence reads: CASSRQVSSYEQYF. In DNA form, the CDR3 reads TGTGCCAGTAGTCGGCAGGTTAGCTCCTACGAGCAGTACTTC.

The rearrangement links TRBV28 to TRBJ2-3; no definite D call. In germline, CDR1 is MDHEN, CDR2 SYDVKM. The CDR3 length is 14 residues. V was shortened by 7 bases and J by 0 bases, with 11 bases between the two germline ends. The CDR3 DNA follows: TGTGCCAGCACCGGGTCTCCGAGCACAGATACGCAGTATTTT. Encoded protein: CASTGSPSTDTQYF.

The chain couples TRBV3-1 (or the pseudogene TRBV3-2) to TRBJ1-1; D unclear. From germline, CDR1 is LGHDT and CDR2 YNNKEL (reference sequence). The germline V and J ends were trimmed by 0 bases and 5 bases, with 7 bases remaining between them. CDR3 size: 13 residues. The CDR3 spells CASSQEWRTEAFF. The CDR3 DNA sequence: TGTGCCAGCAGCCAAGAGTGGAGGACTGAAGCTTTCTTT.

The rearrangement links TRBV10-1 to TRBJ1-1; D is unclear. The V end lost 10 bases, the J end lost 1 base, and 7 bases lay between the germline ends. This CDR3 spans 11 amino acids. Germline values: CDR1 WNHNN, CDR2 SYGVQD (reference sequence). Here the CDR3 DNA reads TGCGCCACCCGAGGGAACACTGAAGCTTTCTTT. This encodes CATRGNTEAFF.

This chain links TRBV13 with TRBJ2-7, with 8 nucleotides matching TRBD1. V dropped 4 bases and J dropped 5; count of bases not matched to a gene: 7. CDR1 and CDR2 from the germline V gene are PRHDT and FYEKMQ (reference sequence). The CDR3 loop spans 14 amino acids. The CDR3 region has the DNA TGTGCCAGCAGCTGGGGACAGGTCCCTCACGAGCAGTACTTC. As protein: CASSWGQVPHEQYF.

The gene calls are TRBV20-1 and TRBJ1-4; the D is unclear. The CDR3 runs to 16 residues. Germline assignment: CDR1 DFQATT and CDR2 SNEGSKA (reference sequence). The germline V and J ends were trimmed by 3 bases and 0 bases, with 14 bases remaining between them. The CDR3 loop is CSASSLSAATNEKLFF. Here the CDR3 DNA reads TGCAGTGCTAGTAGCCTCTCGGCAGCAACTAATGAAAAACTGTTTTTT.